Below are 9 T cell receptor beta chains sequenced from a single sample in a study of blood T cell repertoires in COVID-19. The repertoire was sequenced with immunoSEQ multiplex PCR; TCRdb's copy has only in-frame clones and lacks some. The sample includes about 89,000 clones, about 87% seen only once; the top ten take over 0.45%. Specimen: peripheral blood. The receptors were sampled from a man in his 60s with acute or convalescent COVID-19.

The rearrangement joins TRBV29-1 to TRBJ1-3; possibly TRBD1 for D (5 bases). With 5 bases removed from V and 2 bases from J, the gap between germline ends came to 10 bases. CDR1 SQVTM and CDR2 ANQGSEA come from the germline V gene. CDR3 length: 13 amino acids. CDR3 sequence reads: CSVTLGPGNTIYF. For the CDR3, the DNA is TGCAGCGTTACCTTGGGGCCTGGAAACACCATATATTTT.

The chain couples TRBV12-2 to TRBJ2-3; the table assigns TRBD2, which was not confirmed against the DNA. TRBV12-2 represents a pseudogene. This CDR3 has 21 residues. This CDR3 is CASRLAWCGSPGRGVTDTQYF. DNA for the CDR3: TGTGCAAGTCGCTTAGCTTGGTGTGGTAGCCCGGGACGGGGGGTCACAGATACGCAGTATTTT.

This clone was picked up a small number of times. This rearrangement joins TRBV12-3 or TRBV12-4 to TRBJ1-2; D remains unclear. V was shortened by 8 bases and J by 1 base, with 8 bases between the two germline ends. There are 12 residues in the CDR3. CDR3 amino acids: CASSRVNYGYTF. CDR3 DNA sequence: TGTGCCAGCTCTCGGGTTAACTATGGCTACACCTTC.

The chain is built from TRBV29-1 and TRBJ2-7; TRBD2 aligns across 12 bases. This CDR3 region has 14 residues. V shed 5 bases, J shed 4 bases, and the junction held 6 bases outside the gene matches. From germline, CDR1 is SQVTM and CDR2 ANQGSEA. The CDR3 sequence is CSVSGTSGPYEQYF. CDR3 sequence (DNA): TGCAGCGTTTCCGGGACTAGCGGGCCTTACGAGCAGTACTTC.

This clone was counted between two and nine times. The V and J genes are TRBV19 and TRBJ1-5; 12 bases agree with TRBD1. Trimming cost V 5 bases and J 1 base; bases outside gene matches: 6. The CDR3 is 17 residues long. The V gene's germline CDR1 is LNHDA and CDR2 SQIVND (reference sequence). Written as DNA, the CDR3 is TGTGCCAGTAGTCCGGGACAGGGGGCCAACAGCAATCAGCCCCAGCATTTT. Its protein is CASSPGQGANSNQPQHF.

This clone was picked up one time. The chain recombines TRBV6-6 with TRBJ2-3, with D perhaps TRBD1 (5 bases). V lost 2 bases, J lost 2 bases, and 8 bases lay in between. Germline V gene sequence: CDR1 MNHNY, CDR2 SVGAGI (reference sequence). This CDR3 is 14 amino acids long. This chain's CDR3 is CASSYETDTDTQYF. The CDR3 bases are TGTGCCAGCAGTTACGAGACAGACACAGATACGCAGTATTTT.

The chain is built from TRBV30 and TRBJ2-5; 11 bases are a match to TRBD2. The CDR3 contains 15 residues. Trimming removed 8 bases from V and 1 base from J; junction bases left unmatched: 9. Germline CDR1 and CDR2: GTSNPN and SVGIG (reference sequence). The CDR3 bases are TGTGCCATGTCAACGGGACTAGCGGTCCAAGAGACCCAGTACTTC. Its translation is CAMSTGLAVQETQYF.

The chain combines TRBV12-3 or TRBV12-4 with TRBJ2-2, with D maybe TRBD1 (5 bases). Trimming pared 4 bases from V and 4 bases from J, leaving 7 bases between. The CDR3 contains 13 residues. CDR3 protein: CASSSTVTGELFF. The CDR3 region has the DNA TGTGCCAGCAGTTCGACAGTCACCGGGGAGCTGTTTTTT.

The chain employs TRBV24-1 and TRBJ2-1; a possible D gene is TRBD1 (5 bases). V was cut by 12 bases and J by 0 bases, with 14 bases left in between. Germline values: CDR1 KGHDR, CDR2 SFDVKD. The CDR3 extends over 14 amino acids. As DNA, the CDR3 is TGTGCCGCCTCAGACAGCTTCTCCTACAATGAGCAGTTCTTC. This sequence encodes CAASDSFSYNEQFF.